Listed below are T cell receptor beta chains from one sample, sequenced in a study of sequential checkpoint blockade in melanoma. TCRdb keeps only in-frame clones here, not all; method: immunoSEQ multiplex PCR. The sample carries around 16,000 clones, 85% to 95% recorded once. The specimen comprised CD8+ T cells sorted from blood (inferred from file names), sampled from a patient given nivolumab and ipilimumab in sequence. The source is a human donor with melanoma. Both conserved end residues are part of each CDR3. D genes are given only for firm matches. Not all rows give a size; the values are once, few, many and, for expanded clones, a class.

J gene: TRBJ1-2
clone size: NA
V gene: TRBV19
D gene: NA
CDR3 protein: CASSIDSNYGYTF
CDR3 DNA: TGTGCCAGTAGTATAGATTCAAACTATGGCTACACCTTC

J gene: TRBJ2-7
clone size: NA
V gene: TRBV18
D gene: TRBD2
CDR3 protein: CASSSGLAGKYYEQYF
CDR3 DNA: TGTGCCAGCTCATCAGGACTAGCGGGCAAATACTACGAGCAGTACTTC

J gene: TRBJ2-7
clone size: once
V gene: TRBV30
D gene: TRBD2
CDR3 protein: CAWSVGVAGAHEQYF
CDR3 DNA: TGTGCCTGGAGTGTAGGGGTAGCGGGAGCCCACGAGCAGTACTTC

J gene: TRBJ1-3
clone size: NA
V gene: TRBV9
D gene: NA
CDR3 protein: CASSNLRESSGNTIYF
CDR3 DNA: TGTGCCAGCAGCAACTTAAGGGAGAGCTCTGGAAACACCATATATTTT

J gene: TRBJ1-1
clone size: few
V gene: TRBV18
D gene: NA
CDR3 protein: CASSGAGETEAFF
CDR3 DNA: TGTGCCAGCTCGGGGGCAGGAGAGACTGAAGCTTTCTTT

J gene: TRBJ1-5
clone size: NA
V gene: TRBV19
D gene: NA
CDR3 protein: CASTYGGSNQPQHF
CDR3 DNA: TGTGCCAGTACCTACGGCGGGAGCAATCAGCCCCAGCATTTT

J gene: TRBJ2-7
clone size: NA
V gene: TRBV11-2
D gene: NA
CDR3 protein: CASSIVSGAYEQYF
CDR3 DNA: TGTGCCAGCAGCATTGTGTCCGGGGCCTACGAGCAGTACTTC

J gene: TRBJ1-4
clone size: NA
V gene: TRBV14
D gene: NA
CDR3 protein: CASSLLREDEKLFF
CDR3 DNA: TGTGCCAGCAGCCTTCTTCGCGAAGATGAAAAACTGTTTTTT

J gene: TRBJ1-6
clone size: NA
V gene: TRBV19
D gene: NA
CDR3 protein: CASSPMTLGNSPLHF
CDR3 DNA: TGTGCCAGTAGTCCTATGACCCTCGGGAATTCACCCCTCCACTTT

J gene: TRBJ2-7
clone size: NA
V gene: TRBV19
D gene: TRBD1
CDR3 protein: CASSPRTGSHEQYF
CDR3 DNA: TGTGCCAGTAGTCCGCGGACAGGGTCCCACGAGCAGTACTTC

J gene: TRBJ2-7
clone size: NA
V gene: TRBV4-1
D gene: NA
CDR3 protein: CASSHQMASYEQYF
CDR3 DNA: TGCGCCAGCAGCCACCAGATGGCCTCCTACGAGCAGTACTTC

J gene: TRBJ1-1
clone size: NA
V gene: TRBV7-9
D gene: NA
CDR3 protein: CATDSGGGEAFF
CDR3 DNA: TGTGCCACCGACTCTGGGGGAGGCGAAGCTTTCTTT

J gene: TRBJ1-2
clone size: NA
V gene: TRBV9
D gene: NA
CDR3 protein: CASSVGGNYYGYTF
CDR3 DNA: TGTGCCAGCAGCGTAGGAGGGAACTACTATGGCTACACCTTC

J gene: TRBJ2-7
clone size: NA
V gene: TRBV28
D gene: NA
CDR3 protein: CASSSRQLDYEQYF
CDR3 DNA: TGTGCCAGCAGCTCCAGACAGTTGGACTACGAGCAGTACTTC

J gene: TRBJ1-2
clone size: NA
V gene: TRBV7-9
D gene: TRBD1
CDR3 protein: CASSPLSWQGVGYTF
CDR3 DNA: TGTGCCAGCAGCCCTCTAAGTTGGCAGGGGGTCGGCTACACCTTC

J gene: TRBJ2-7
clone size: NA
V gene: TRBV27
D gene: NA
CDR3 protein: CASSVAGFSSPNF
CDR3 DNA: TGTGCCAGCAGTGTCGCCGGGTTTTCGTCCCCAAACTTC

J gene: TRBJ2-7
clone size: NA
V gene: TRBV25-1
D gene: NA
CDR3 protein: CASLGQSSYEQYF
CDR3 DNA: TGTGCCAGCTTGGGACAAAGCTCCTACGAGCAGTACTTC

J gene: TRBJ1-1
clone size: NA
V gene: TRBV13
D gene: TRBD1
CDR3 protein: CASSVRGQSTEAFF
CDR3 DNA: TGTGCCAGCAGCGTTAGGGGACAGAGCACTGAAGCTTTCTTT